This TCR beta chain was sequenced for a study of blood T cell repertoires in COVID-19. Across the study: Acute and convalescent COVID-19 samples came from the United States, Italy and Spain.

Data came from immunoSEQ multiplex PCR; TCRdb stores just in-frame clones and leaves some out. The table shows 140,000 to 150,000 clones, with around 87% occurring only once. Those enrolled in Seattle joined during active infection and were followed longitudinally afterward. The material sequenced was peripheral blood. This TCR was sampled from a man aged 18 to 29 with COVID-19, enrolled during active disease.

CDR3 region: CASSTGQSRGQFF. The DNA for the CDR3 is TGTGCCAGCAGCACCGGACAGTCCCGAGGGCAGTTCTTC. The rearrangement uses TRBV5-6 and TRBJ2-1; D possibly corresponds to TRBD1 (6 bases). Trimming shortened V by 4 bases and J by 12 bases, and 17 bases separated the two germline ends. The CDR3 runs 13 residues. The V gene's germline CDR1 is SGHDT and CDR2 YYEEEE. Complete variable domain (other parts from reference TRBV5-6 and TRBJ2-1): DAGVTQSPTHLIKTRGQQVTLRCSPKSGHDTVSWYQQALGQGPQFIFQYYEEEERQRGNFPDRFSGHQFPNYSSELNVNALLLGDSALYLCASSTGQSRGQFFGPGTRLTVL.